This T cell receptor (beta chain) comes out of a study of blood T cell repertoires in COVID-19. Sequenced by immunoSEQ multiplex PCR; TCRdb stores in-frame clones only, minus some. In the table there are about 130,000 clones, about 87% of which are singletons. The sequenced material came from peripheral blood. The sequence was collected from a woman aged 60-75 years with acute or convalescent COVID-19.

CDR3 bases: TGTGCCAGCAGCCAAGACGGGAGCAAGACCGGGGAGCTGTTTTTT. Its translation is CASSQDGSKTGELFF. The chain has TRBV4-2 and TRBJ2-2, with D possibly TRBD2 on 6 matching bases. The CDR3 spans 15 residues. Trimming took off 0 bases at V and 5 bases at J, with 10 bases between the two ends. Germline V gene data show CDR1 as LGHNA and CDR2 as YNFKEQ.